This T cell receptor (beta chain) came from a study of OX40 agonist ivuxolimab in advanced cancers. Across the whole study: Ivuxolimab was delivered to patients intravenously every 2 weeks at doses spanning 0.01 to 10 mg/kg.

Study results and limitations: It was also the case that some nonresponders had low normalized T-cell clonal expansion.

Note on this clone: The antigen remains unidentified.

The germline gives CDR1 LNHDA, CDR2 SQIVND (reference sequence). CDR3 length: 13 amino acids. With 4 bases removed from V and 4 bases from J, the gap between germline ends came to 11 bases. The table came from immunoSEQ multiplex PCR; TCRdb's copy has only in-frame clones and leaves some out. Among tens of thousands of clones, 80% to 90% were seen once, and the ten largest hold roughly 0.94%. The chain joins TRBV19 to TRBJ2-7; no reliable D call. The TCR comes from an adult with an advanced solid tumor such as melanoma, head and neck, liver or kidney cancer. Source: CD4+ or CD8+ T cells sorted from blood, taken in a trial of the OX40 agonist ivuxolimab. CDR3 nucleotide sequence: TGTGCCAGTAGTAGCCATCTGAGTTACGAGCAGTACTTC. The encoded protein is CASSSHLSYEQYF. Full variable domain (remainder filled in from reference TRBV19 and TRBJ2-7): DGGITQSPKYLFRKEGQNVTLSCEQNLNHDAMYWYRQDPGQGLRLIYYSQIVNDFQKGDIAEGYSVSREKKESFPLTVTSAQKNPTAFYLCASSSHLSYEQYFGPGTRLTVT.